The 4 T cell receptor beta chains listed next were all sequenced from one sample in a study of cytomegalovirus exposure and HLA in healthy donors. Clones were sequenced by immunoSEQ multiplex PCR, and TCRdb holds only the in-frame ones, with some missing. The data contain 140,000 to 150,000 clones, about 95% of them singletons. Source material: PBMCs. All receptors come from a man aged 18 to 29 in good health and CMV-seropositive.

This clone has more than one count but fewer than ten. The chain employs TRBV27 and TRBJ2-7, with D perhaps matching TRBD1 (6 bases). This CDR3 spans 13 amino acids. Trimming left V 5 bases short and J 2 bases short, with 10 bases between. The germline V gene has CDR1 MNHEY and CDR2 SMNVEV (reference sequence). Written as DNA, the CDR3 is TGTGCCAGCAGTCTCCAGGGGACCTACGAGCAGTACTTC. As protein: CASSLQGTYEQYF.

V and J are TRBV27 and TRBJ2-3; maybe TRBD1 (5 bases). The germline V gene encodes CDR1 MNHEY and CDR2 SMNVEV (reference sequence). This CDR3 spans 16 amino acids. The V end lost 2 bases, the J end lost 1 base, and 13 bases lay between the germline ends. CDR3 DNA: TGTGCCAGCAGTTTAGTTAGTGGACACCGCACAGATACGCAGTATTTT. As protein: CASSLVSGHRTDTQYF.

This chain links TRBV4-1 with TRBJ1-2; D unresolved. Germline assignment: CDR1 MGHRA and CDR2 YSYEKL. Trimming stripped 0 bases from V and 5 bases from J, with 7 bases between. CDR3 length: 13 residues. The CDR3 DNA sequence: TGCGCCAGCAGCCAAGAGGAGGAGTATGGCTACACCTTC. This codes for CASSQEEEYGYTF.

The rearrangement links TRBV5-1 to TRBJ2-1; D is unclear. The CDR3 totals 13 residues. Germline lookup yields CDR1 SGHRS and CDR2 YFSETQ. Trimming stripped 4 bases from V and 2 bases from J, with 7 bases between. The CDR3 sequence is CASSRVAYNEQFF. The DNA of the CDR3 is TGCGCCAGCAGCCGGGTAGCCTACAATGAGCAGTTCTTC.